The TCR beta chain under discussion was sequenced for a study of blood T cell repertoires in COVID-19. Turning to the study itself: Sites in the United States, Italy and Spain provided acute and convalescent COVID-19 samples. Sources were T cells, B-cell-depleted T cells, or PBMCs; the material itself was cDNA or gDNA.

Original analysis: Estimation of nucleated cell counts was performed using reference gene primer amplification. Here immunoSEQ multiplex PCR was the method, and the copy in TCRdb shows in-frame clones only, minus some. D and trimming were read from the DNA, whereas the V and J calls and clone size are those reported in that table. The sample has 410,000 or so clones; about 91% are singletons. The V segment lost 0 bases and the J segment 3 bases; nucleotides outside the gene matches: 2. The CDR3 sequence is 14 residues long. Germline V gives CDR1 LNHDA, CDR2 SQIVND (reference sequence). The Seattle patients, enrolled during active infection, were followed longitudinally.

This clonotype originated in a woman between 40 and 50 years old with COVID-19, enrolled during active disease. V is TRBV19 and J is TRBJ2-7, with 7 bases identical to TRBD2. Sequenced input: peripheral blood. CDR3 bases: TGTGCCAGTAGTATAGAGGGGGGGAACTACGAGCAGTACTTC. Its translation is CASSIEGGNYEQYF.